Following are 28 T cell receptor beta chains from one sample sequenced in a study of identical twins (dated by TCRdb to the mid-2010s). The receptor library was made with 5' RACE. The reads were generated on an Illumina HiSeq 2000. TCRdb reran the public reads through fastp at Q25 and MiXCR, keeping productive beta chains. Every entry covers one CDR3 protein and lists the most common genes and DNA from its rows. This sample gives about 890,000 distinct CDR3 sequences in total; roughly an eighth of them show up just once. Around 1.6% of the sample goes to the ten largest clones. The same sample was also used in a study of yellow fever vaccine responses in identical twins.

The specimen was PBMCs. These receptors originate from a woman between 18 and 29 years old in good health.

This clonotype was detected a few times. The rearrangement links TRBV9 to TRBJ2-1; 8 positions match TRBD2. The CDR3 length is 15 residues. Germline V gene lookup returns CDR1 SGDLS and CDR2 YYNGEE. The V and J ends lost 4 bases and 4 bases, in that order; junction bases with no gene match: 7. The CDR3 sequence: CASSTRLASYNEQFF. CDR3 bases: TGTGCCAGCAGCACCCGACTAGCGTCATACAATGAGCAGTTCTTC.

In this sample, this clonotype turned up many times. The genes are TRBV10-3 and TRBJ1-2; 7 positions match TRBD1. CDR3 length: 12 residues. With 6 bases clipped from V and 4 bases from J, the junction kept 2 bases outside the gene matches. The germline V gene encodes CDR1 ENHRY and CDR2 SYGVKD. CDR3 loop: CAIRGDSYGYTF. In DNA, the CDR3 is TGTGCCATCAGGGGGGACAGCTATGGCTACACCTTC.

V and J are TRBV20-1 and TRBJ2-1; 9 bases are shared with TRBD2. J lost 3 bases, V lost 0 bases, and 6 bases had no gene match. The CDR3 extends over 16 amino acids. Per germline, CDR1 DFQATT and CDR2 SNEGSKA (reference sequence). CDR3 sequence: CSAREWAGGVYNEQFF. CDR3 DNA: TGCAGTGCTAGAGAGTGGGCGGGAGGGGTCTACAATGAGCAGTTCTTC.

This clonotype was observed a few times. The chain is built from TRBV7-7 and TRBJ1-5; D gene unclear. V lost 5 bases to trimming and J lost 6 bases, with 11 bases between them. CDR1 and CDR2 (germline): SSHAT, FNYEAQ (reference sequence). This CDR3 comprises 13 residues. The chain's CDR3 is CASSPQPGQPQHF. In DNA, the CDR3 is TGTGCCAGCAGCCCCCAACCTGGTCAGCCCCAGCATTTT.

V gene TRBV12-3 or TRBV12-4 combines with J gene TRBJ2-7; a possible D gene is TRBD2 (6 bases). The V end was cut by 5 bases, the J end by 2 bases, with 16 bases between. This CDR3 has 15 amino acids. The CDR3 region is CASSPVLAGPYEQYF. CDR3 coding DNA: TGTGCCAGCAGTCCAGTCCTGGCGGGACCCTACGAGCAGTACTTC.

The chain carries TRBV18 and TRBJ2-1; 7 nucleotides line up with TRBD1. The germline gives CDR1 KGHSH, CDR2 LQKENI. There are 16 residues in the CDR3. Germline trimming cut 0 bases from V and 2 bases from J; bases unmatched to any gene: 4. In DNA form, the CDR3 reads TGTGCCAGCTCACCACCTACGGGACAGACCTACAATGAGCAGTTCTTC. It specifies CASSPPTGQTYNEQFF.

This clonotype was counted between two and nine times. The V and J genes are TRBV28 and TRBJ2-7; D is perhaps TRBD1 or TRBD2 (5 bases each). Germline CDR1 reads MDHEN; CDR2 reads SYDVKM. Trimming took off 1 base at V and 1 base at J, with 14 bases between the two ends. There are 16 residues in the CDR3. For the CDR3, the DNA is TGTGCCAGCAGTTTATTCTTGGGGACGAAATCCTACGAGCAGTACTTC. This codes for CASSLFLGTKSYEQYF.

This clonotype was detected many times. This rearrangement joins TRBV10-3 to TRBJ2-3; 9 bases align to TRBD2. CDR3 size: 14 residues. CDR1 is ENHRY, CDR2 SYGVKD, per germline. V shed 10 bases and J 4 bases; nucleotides not matched to a gene: 9. The CDR3 protein is CATVSGRGADTQYF. DNA of the CDR3: TGTGCCACCGTTAGCGGGAGAGGCGCAGATACGCAGTATTTT.

This clonotype appeared a few times. J is TRBJ2-1 and V is TRBV25-1, with a tentative D call TRBD1 (5 bases). The CDR3 contains 16 residues. CDR1 is MGHDK, CDR2 SYGVNS, per germline. V gave up 2 bases and J gave up 0 bases, with 11 bases separating them. The CDR3: CASSEGQSHSYNEQFF. Written as DNA, the CDR3 is TGTGCCAGCAGTGAAGGACAATCGCACTCCTACAATGAGCAGTTCTTC.

This chain uses TRBV10-2 with TRBJ2-3; TRBD2 matches at 9 bases. CDR1 is WSHSY and CDR2 is SAAADI in the germline V gene. The V gene end was trimmed by 7 bases and the J gene end by 6 bases; junction bases not matched to a gene: 2. CDR3 size: 12 residues. CDR3 DNA sequence: TGCGCCAGCACAGCGGGAGGCGATACGCAGTATTTT. Protein: CASTAGGDTQYF.

This CDR3 reads CASSFLDTGTEAFF. CDR3 in DNA: TGTGCCAGCAGTTTCCTCGACACAGGGACTGAAGCTTTCTTT. This chain connects TRBV27 to TRBJ1-1, with a weak D call TRBD1 (6 bases). The V gene's germline CDR1 is MNHEY and CDR2 SMNVEV (reference sequence). The V and J ends lost 3 bases and 5 bases respectively, with 13 bases between them. This CDR3 has 14 residues.

This clonotype appeared a few times. The chain is built from TRBV6-5 and TRBJ2-5; either TRBD1 or TRBD2 may fit D (6 bases each). Per the germline V gene, CDR1 is MNHEY and CDR2 is SVGAGI. V lost 3 bases and J lost 2, with 16 bases in between. The CDR3 loop spans 16 amino acids. The CDR3 DNA reads TGTGCCAGCAGTTATTGGGGGGCTGAACCTCAAGAGACCCAGTACTTC. It is translated as CASSYWGAEPQETQYF.

There are many counts of this clonotype. The V gene is TRBV12-3 or TRBV12-4, the J gene TRBJ2-2; D remains ambiguous. The ends were cut back, 5 bases at V and 6 bases at J, with 4 bases in the middle. The CDR3 has 11 amino acids. The CDR3 nucleotides read TGTGCCAGCAGTATATCCGGGGAGCTGTTTTTT. It yields the protein CASSISGELFF.

The rearrangement uses TRBV3-1 and TRBJ2-7, with D possibly matching TRBD2 (6 bases). Germline CDR1 reads LGHDT; CDR2 reads YNNKEL (reference sequence). This CDR3 is built from 17 residues. V lost 0 bases, J lost 3 bases, and 18 bases lay in between. CDR3 sequence (DNA): TGTGCCAGCAGCCAAGATGAGGTAGCGGAGAATCTCTACGAGCAGTACTTC. It yields the protein CASSQDEVAENLYEQYF.

The V call is TRBV2, the J call TRBJ2-3; possible D gene TRBD2, 6 bases. V was cut by 3 bases and J by 2 bases, with 15 bases left in between. From germline, CDR1 is SNHLY and CDR2 FYNNEI. The CDR3 has 16 amino acids. CDR3 in amino acids: CASSEVGRGDTDTQYF. CDR3 coding DNA: TGTGCCAGCAGTGAGGTCGGGCGGGGAGACACAGATACGCAGTATTTT.

CDR3 sequence (DNA): TGTGCCAGCAGTGGAGACAGGTTAACCGCTGAAGCTTTCTTT. Translation gives CASSGDRLTAEAFF. The chain employs TRBV27 and TRBJ1-1, with a possible D match to TRBD1 (6 bases). V lost 5 bases and J lost 6, with 16 bases in between. The CDR3 length is 14 residues. CDR1 is MNHEY and CDR2 is SMNVEV in the germline V gene (reference sequence).

This clonotype has a handful of counts. The V gene is TRBV3-1, the J gene TRBJ2-5; D gene unclear. Germline V gene data show CDR1 as LGHDT and CDR2 as YNNKEL (reference sequence). Trimming removed 8 bases from V and 6 bases from J, with 19 bases in between. CDR3 size: 14 residues. The chain's CDR3 is CASGLAATLQTQYF. In DNA form, the CDR3 reads TGTGCCAGCGGCTTGGCAGCCACTTTGCAGACCCAGTACTTC.

V and J are TRBV3-1 and TRBJ2-7, with a possible D match to TRBD1 (5 bases). Germline CDR1 is LGHDT and CDR2 is YNNKEL (reference sequence). Trimming took 1 base from V and 6 from J, leaving 16 bases between them. CDR3 length: 15 residues. This CDR3 reads CASSQGTGARREQYV. Written as DNA, the CDR3 is TGTGCCAGCAGCCAAGGAACTGGGGCCCGACGCGAGCAGTACGTC.

In this sample, this clonotype turned up a few times. This chain joins TRBV6-2 or TRBV6-3 and TRBJ2-1; maybe TRBD1 (6 bases). The CDR3 extends over 15 amino acids. Per the germline V gene, CDR1 is MNHEY and CDR2 is SVGEGT. The V and J ends lost 8 bases and 3 bases respectively, with 17 bases between them. The CDR3 nucleotides are TGTGCCAGCCAAGAGGCTGGGGGCGTCTACAATGAGCAGTTCTTC. Amino acid sequence: CASQEAGGVYNEQFF.

The sample holds a few counts of this clonotype. The rearrangement joins TRBV4-1 to TRBJ1-3; unclear D gene. Germline CDR1 is MGHRA and CDR2 is YSYEKL. Trimming took off 5 bases at V and 2 bases at J, with 10 bases between the two ends. CDR3 size: 14 residues. This chain's CDR3 is CASSKREAGNTIYF. CDR3 DNA: TGCGCCAGCAGCAAACGGGAGGCTGGAAACACCATATATTTT.

This clonotype was seen more than once but under ten times. J is TRBJ2-1 and V is TRBV4-1; D gene ambiguous. The CDR3 sequence is 19 residues long. Trimming took off 0 bases at V and 7 bases at J, with 25 bases between the two ends. Per germline, CDR1 MGHRA and CDR2 YSYEKL. The CDR3 loop reads CASSQEDIRVAYTLNEQFF. The CDR3 DNA reads TGCGCCAGCAGCCAAGAAGACATAAGGGTCGCCTATACCCTTAATGAGCAGTTCTTC.

This clonotype has ten or more counts. The rearrangement links TRBV12-3 or TRBV12-4 to TRBJ1-2, with D perhaps TRBD1 (6 bases). V lost 3 bases and J lost 6, with 8 bases in between. CDR3 length: 12 amino acids. The CDR3 nucleotides read TGTGCCAGCAGTTTGAACAGGGATGGCTACACCTTC. It encodes CASSLNRDGYTF.

This sequence joins TRBV27 and TRBJ2-3; TRBD2 matches 7 bases. The CDR3 runs to 16 residues. J gave up 2 bases and V 0 bases, and 5 bases lay outside the gene matches. Germline V gene data show CDR1 as MNHEY and CDR2 as SMNVEV (reference sequence). The CDR3 spells CASSLSQTSYTDTQYF. The CDR3 region has the DNA TGTGCCAGCAGTTTATCCCAGACTAGCTACACAGATACGCAGTATTTT.

There are many counts of this clonotype. The chain is built from TRBV7-9 and TRBJ2-5, with 9 bases fitting TRBD1. The CDR3 totals 16 residues. V lost 4 bases and J lost 1; bases outside the gene matches: 7. Germline values: CDR1 SEHNR, CDR2 FQNEAQ (reference sequence). CDR3: CASSSGTGSFQETQYF. As DNA, the CDR3 is TGTGCCAGCAGCTCCGGGACAGGGTCTTTCCAAGAGACCCAGTACTTC.

This clonotype was seen only a few times. The chain combines TRBV5-1 with TRBJ2-1; 8 bases map to TRBD1. Germline values: CDR1 SGHRS, CDR2 YFSETQ. J was trimmed by 7 bases and V by 4 bases; bases with no gene match: 7. This CDR3 contains 14 residues. CDR3: CASSDGTGSNEQFF. The CDR3, as DNA: TGCGCCAGCAGCGACGGGACAGGTAGTAATGAGCAGTTCTTC. Using reference TRBV5-1 and TRBJ2-1 for the parts outside the CDR3, the full variable domain is KAGVTQTPRYLIKTRGQQVTLSCSPISGHRSVSWYQQTPGQGLQFLFEYFSETQRNKGNFPGRFSGRQFSNSRSEMNVSTLELGDSALYLCASSDGTGSNEQFFGPGTRLTVL.

This clonotype was seen at least ten times. The V gene is TRBV4-1, the J gene TRBJ2-7, with a possible D match to TRBD1 (5 bases). This CDR3 contains 13 residues. The germline V and J ends were trimmed by 1 base and 3 bases, with 7 bases remaining between them. Germline assignment: CDR1 MGHRA and CDR2 YSYEKL. In DNA form, the CDR3 reads TGCGCCAGCAGCCAAGGACAGTACTACGAGCAGTACTTC. It is translated as CASSQGQYYEQYF.

This clonotype was counted between two and nine times. V and J are TRBV20-1 and TRBJ1-5, with D hard to call. CDR1 and CDR2 from the germline V gene are DFQATT and SNEGSKA (reference sequence). The CDR3 has 13 amino acids. V gave up 6 bases and J gave up 7 bases, with 16 bases separating them. The CDR3 DNA reads as TGCAGTGCCGGCGACTTTGGTCAGCAGCCCCAGCATTTT. Translation: CSAGDFGQQPQHF.

The sample holds a few counts of this clonotype. The V and J genes are TRBV3-1 and TRBJ2-5, with TRBD2 matching 9 bases. Germline CDR1 reads LGHDT; CDR2 reads YNNKEL (reference sequence). CDR3 length: 14 amino acids. V lost 3 bases and J lost 2; bases outside the gene matches: 1. The CDR3 DNA is TGTGCCAGCAGCCATAGCGGGAGTCAAGAGACCCAGTACTTC. Protein sequence: CASSHSGSQETQYF.